Listed below are T cell receptor beta chains from one sample, sequenced in a study of cytomegalovirus exposure and HLA in healthy donors. TCRdb's table, derived via immunoSEQ multiplex PCR, lists solely in-frame clones and lacks some. The sample contains 90,000 to 110,000 clones, roughly 15% of which appear only once. The sample was PBMCs. The receptors here all came from a female donor in good health and CMV-seronegative. Both conserved end residues are part of each CDR3. A D gene is named only where the DNA matches it firmly. A clone size is listed for some rows: how often the clone was seen (once, few, many), or a class if it is expanded.

>TRBD2|-|TRBV5-1|TRBJ2-1
CASSSGGAGVGYNEQFF
TGCGCCAGCAGCTCTGGGGGAGCGGGAGTGGGTTACAATGAGCAGTTCTTC
>-|-|TRBV5-1|TRBJ1-1
CASSAKPRFQGNTEAFF
TGCGCCAGCAGCGCAAAGCCCCGTTTCCAGGGGAACACCGAAGCTTTCTTT
>TRBD2|few|TRBV7-2|TRBJ2-1
CASSLAASGGYNEQFF
TGTGCCAGCAGCTTAGCGGCTAGCGGGGGGTACAATGAGCAGTTCTTC
>-|-|TRBV9|TRBJ2-7
CASSVGSSYEQYF
TGTGCCAGCAGCGTAGGTAGCTCCTACGAGCAGTACTTC
>-|few|TRBV7-2|TRBJ2-3
CASSSASRSTDTQYF
TGTGCCAGCAGCTCCGCTAGCAGAAGCACAGATACGCAGTATTTT
>-|few|TRBV10-1|TRBJ1-1
CASSEHGGRTEAFF
TGCGCCAGCAGTGAGCACGGGGGGCGAACTGAAGCTTTCTTT
>TRBD1|few|TRBV7-9|TRBJ2-1
CASSSVMTGTSNEQFF
TGTGCCAGCAGCTCCGTTATGACAGGGACCTCCAATGAGCAGTTCTTC
>TRBD2|-|TRBV7-9|TRBJ2-7
CASTPLAGGSGQYF
TGTGCCAGCACCCCCCTAGCGGGTGGGTCGGGGCAGTACTTC
>-|once|TRBV19|TRBJ2-1
CASSMGWRGSSYNEQFF
TGTGCCAGTAGTATGGGGTGGCGGGGAAGCTCCTACAATGAGCAGTTCTTC
>TRBD2|few|TRBV13|TRBJ2-3
CASSLGLAGPQGTDTQYF
TGTGCCAGCAGCCTGGGACTAGCGGGCCCTCAGGGGACAGATACGCAGTATTTT
>TRBD1|-|TRBV27|TRBJ2-7
CASTSRTGGPYEQYF
TGTGCCAGCACCAGTCGAACAGGGGGACCCTACGAGCAGTACTTC
>-|-|TRBV28|TRBJ1-3
CASSFGDLADTIYF
TGTGCCAGCAGTTTCGGGGATTTGGCAGACACCATATATTTT
>-|few|TRBV7-9|TRBJ1-1
CASSPWGGMNTEAFF
TGTGCCAGCAGCCCTTGGGGAGGGATGAACACTGAAGCTTTCTTT
>-|few|TRBV9|TRBJ2-7
CASSVGPERSSYEQYF
TGTGCCAGCAGCGTAGGGCCAGAACGTTCCTCCTACGAGCAGTACTTC
>TRBD1|-|TRBV25-1|TRBJ2-3
CASSEGGQLHTDTQYF
TGTGCCAGCAGTGAAGGGGGACAGCTACACACAGATACGCAGTATTTT
>-|-|TRBV30|TRBJ1-1
CALNREANTEAFF
TGTGCCTTGAACCGGGAGGCAAACACTGAAGCTTTCTTT
>TRBD1|-|TRBV10-2|TRBJ1-2
CASSDRGANYGYTF
TGCGCCAGCAGTGACAGGGGGGCTAACTATGGCTACACCTTC
>-|-|TRBV19|TRBJ1-5
CASSVYGTHSNQPQHF
TGTGCCAGTAGTGTTTACGGGACACATAGCAATCAGCCCCAGCATTTT
>TRBD1|-|TRBV5-4|TRBJ2-2
CASSSPGQGAYTGELFF
TGTGCCAGCAGCAGTCCGGGACAGGGGGCTTACACCGGGGAGCTGTTTTTT
>TRBD1|-|TRBV5-1|TRBJ1-2
CASSPGQGANYGYTF
TGCGCCAGCAGCCCGGGACAGGGGGCGAACTATGGCTACACCTTC
>-|-|TRBV2|TRBJ1-5
CASSIDLSNQPQHF
TGTGCCAGCAGTATCGACTTAAGCAATCAGCCCCAGCATTTT
>-|-|TRBV10-3|TRBJ2-1
CAISVGAGALDYNEQFF
TGTGCCATCAGTGTCGGGGCAGGGGCCTTGGATTACAATGAGCAGTTCTTC
>-|-|TRBV2|TRBJ1-4
CASRSGLHPEKLFF
TGTGCCAGCAGGTCGGGACTCCATCCTGAAAAACTGTTTTTT
>TRBD2|-|TRBV2|TRBJ2-2
CASSETLAMNTGELFF
TGTGCCAGCAGTGAGACACTAGCGATGAACACCGGGGAGCTGTTTTTT
>TRBD1|few|TRBV29-1|TRBJ2-7
CSVRTGKTYEQYF
TGCAGCGTGAGGACAGGGAAGACCTACGAGCAGTACTTC
>-|-|TRBV4-2|TRBJ1-1
CASSLLSGDTEAFF
TGTGCCAGCAGCCTATTATCCGGGGACACTGAAGCTTTCTTT
>-|-|TRBV27|TRBJ1-5
CASSFSIRIPNQPQHF
TGTGCCAGCAGTTTCTCGATCAGGATTCCCAATCAGCCCCAGCATTTT
>-|-|TRBV6-1|TRBJ1-1
CATKPAAFF
TGTGCCACCAAGCCCGCAGCTTTCTTT
>-|-|TRBV6-9|TRBJ1-2
CASSPPGRGNSNYGYTF
TGTGCCAGCAGTCCTCCTGGACGGGGTAACTCTAACTATGGCTACACCTTC
>TRBD1|few|TRBV10-3|TRBJ1-2
CAISRTGEGYTF
TGTGCCATCAGTCGGACAGGGGAAGGCTACACCTTC
>TRBD1|few|TRBV7-2|TRBJ1-2
CASSLQSDRGLGYTF
TGTGCCAGCAGCTTGCAATCTGACAGGGGACTTGGCTACACCTTC
>-|-|TRBV7-2|TRBJ2-3
CASSFPGLLNGDTQYF
TGTGCCAGCAGCTTCCCGGGACTGTTGAACGGGGATACGCAGTATTTT
>-|few|TRBV7-8|TRBJ1-1
CASSSGLNTEAFF
TGTGCCAGCAGCTCAGGGTTGAACACTGAAGCTTTCTTT
>TRBD1|-|TRBV5-6|TRBJ2-3
CASSLGDRVSGTQYF
TGTGCCAGCAGCTTGGGGGACAGGGTCTCCGGTACGCAGTATTTT
>-|-|TRBV18|TRBJ1-6
CASSPEPGGYSPLHF
TGTGCCAGCTCACCAGAACCGGGGGGGTATTCACCCCTCCACTTT
>-|-|TRBV5-1|TRBJ1-3
CASQDTGAGNTIYF
TGCGCCAGCCAAGACACGGGGGCTGGAAACACCATATATTTT
>TRBD1|few|TRBV10-3|TRBJ2-5
CAISDGTGAGETQYF
TGTGCCATCAGTGACGGGACAGGGGCTGGCGAGACCCAGTACTTC
>TRBD1|few|TRBV12-5|TRBJ2-5
CASGSARDRGPETQYF
TGTGCTAGTGGTTCCGCGCGGGACAGGGGGCCGGAGACCCAGTACTTC
>TRBD2|few|TRBV19|TRBJ2-1
CASSTLAGGPSYNEQFF
TGTGCCAGTAGTACACTAGCGGGGGGGCCGTCCTACAATGAGCAGTTCTTC
>TRBD1|few|TRBV4-3|TRBJ1-1
CASSQGQGNTEAFF
TGCGCCAGCAGCCAAGGACAGGGAAACACTGAAGCTTTCTTT
>-|-|TRBV20-1|TRBJ2-7
CSARSVREQYF
TGCAGTGCGCGTAGCGTGCGCGAGCAGTACTTC
>TRBD1|few|TRBV11-2|TRBJ1-3
CASSTTGGRGNTIYF
TGTGCCAGCAGCACTACAGGGGGGCGCGGAAACACCATATATTTT
>-|few|TRBV7-6|TRBJ2-3
CASSPRLGEDTQYF
TGTGCCAGCAGCCCCAGACTCGGGGAAGATACGCAGTATTTT
>TRBD1|-|TRBV25-1|TRBJ2-1
CASSKTGLGRNEQFF
TGTGCCAGCAGTAAGACAGGGTTGGGGCGCAATGAGCAGTTCTTC
>TRBD2|few|TRBV7-2|TRBJ2-3
CASSLPVTGSGTGTDTQYF
TGTGCCAGCAGCTTACCTGTGACTGGAAGCGGGACTGGCACAGATACGCAGTATTTT